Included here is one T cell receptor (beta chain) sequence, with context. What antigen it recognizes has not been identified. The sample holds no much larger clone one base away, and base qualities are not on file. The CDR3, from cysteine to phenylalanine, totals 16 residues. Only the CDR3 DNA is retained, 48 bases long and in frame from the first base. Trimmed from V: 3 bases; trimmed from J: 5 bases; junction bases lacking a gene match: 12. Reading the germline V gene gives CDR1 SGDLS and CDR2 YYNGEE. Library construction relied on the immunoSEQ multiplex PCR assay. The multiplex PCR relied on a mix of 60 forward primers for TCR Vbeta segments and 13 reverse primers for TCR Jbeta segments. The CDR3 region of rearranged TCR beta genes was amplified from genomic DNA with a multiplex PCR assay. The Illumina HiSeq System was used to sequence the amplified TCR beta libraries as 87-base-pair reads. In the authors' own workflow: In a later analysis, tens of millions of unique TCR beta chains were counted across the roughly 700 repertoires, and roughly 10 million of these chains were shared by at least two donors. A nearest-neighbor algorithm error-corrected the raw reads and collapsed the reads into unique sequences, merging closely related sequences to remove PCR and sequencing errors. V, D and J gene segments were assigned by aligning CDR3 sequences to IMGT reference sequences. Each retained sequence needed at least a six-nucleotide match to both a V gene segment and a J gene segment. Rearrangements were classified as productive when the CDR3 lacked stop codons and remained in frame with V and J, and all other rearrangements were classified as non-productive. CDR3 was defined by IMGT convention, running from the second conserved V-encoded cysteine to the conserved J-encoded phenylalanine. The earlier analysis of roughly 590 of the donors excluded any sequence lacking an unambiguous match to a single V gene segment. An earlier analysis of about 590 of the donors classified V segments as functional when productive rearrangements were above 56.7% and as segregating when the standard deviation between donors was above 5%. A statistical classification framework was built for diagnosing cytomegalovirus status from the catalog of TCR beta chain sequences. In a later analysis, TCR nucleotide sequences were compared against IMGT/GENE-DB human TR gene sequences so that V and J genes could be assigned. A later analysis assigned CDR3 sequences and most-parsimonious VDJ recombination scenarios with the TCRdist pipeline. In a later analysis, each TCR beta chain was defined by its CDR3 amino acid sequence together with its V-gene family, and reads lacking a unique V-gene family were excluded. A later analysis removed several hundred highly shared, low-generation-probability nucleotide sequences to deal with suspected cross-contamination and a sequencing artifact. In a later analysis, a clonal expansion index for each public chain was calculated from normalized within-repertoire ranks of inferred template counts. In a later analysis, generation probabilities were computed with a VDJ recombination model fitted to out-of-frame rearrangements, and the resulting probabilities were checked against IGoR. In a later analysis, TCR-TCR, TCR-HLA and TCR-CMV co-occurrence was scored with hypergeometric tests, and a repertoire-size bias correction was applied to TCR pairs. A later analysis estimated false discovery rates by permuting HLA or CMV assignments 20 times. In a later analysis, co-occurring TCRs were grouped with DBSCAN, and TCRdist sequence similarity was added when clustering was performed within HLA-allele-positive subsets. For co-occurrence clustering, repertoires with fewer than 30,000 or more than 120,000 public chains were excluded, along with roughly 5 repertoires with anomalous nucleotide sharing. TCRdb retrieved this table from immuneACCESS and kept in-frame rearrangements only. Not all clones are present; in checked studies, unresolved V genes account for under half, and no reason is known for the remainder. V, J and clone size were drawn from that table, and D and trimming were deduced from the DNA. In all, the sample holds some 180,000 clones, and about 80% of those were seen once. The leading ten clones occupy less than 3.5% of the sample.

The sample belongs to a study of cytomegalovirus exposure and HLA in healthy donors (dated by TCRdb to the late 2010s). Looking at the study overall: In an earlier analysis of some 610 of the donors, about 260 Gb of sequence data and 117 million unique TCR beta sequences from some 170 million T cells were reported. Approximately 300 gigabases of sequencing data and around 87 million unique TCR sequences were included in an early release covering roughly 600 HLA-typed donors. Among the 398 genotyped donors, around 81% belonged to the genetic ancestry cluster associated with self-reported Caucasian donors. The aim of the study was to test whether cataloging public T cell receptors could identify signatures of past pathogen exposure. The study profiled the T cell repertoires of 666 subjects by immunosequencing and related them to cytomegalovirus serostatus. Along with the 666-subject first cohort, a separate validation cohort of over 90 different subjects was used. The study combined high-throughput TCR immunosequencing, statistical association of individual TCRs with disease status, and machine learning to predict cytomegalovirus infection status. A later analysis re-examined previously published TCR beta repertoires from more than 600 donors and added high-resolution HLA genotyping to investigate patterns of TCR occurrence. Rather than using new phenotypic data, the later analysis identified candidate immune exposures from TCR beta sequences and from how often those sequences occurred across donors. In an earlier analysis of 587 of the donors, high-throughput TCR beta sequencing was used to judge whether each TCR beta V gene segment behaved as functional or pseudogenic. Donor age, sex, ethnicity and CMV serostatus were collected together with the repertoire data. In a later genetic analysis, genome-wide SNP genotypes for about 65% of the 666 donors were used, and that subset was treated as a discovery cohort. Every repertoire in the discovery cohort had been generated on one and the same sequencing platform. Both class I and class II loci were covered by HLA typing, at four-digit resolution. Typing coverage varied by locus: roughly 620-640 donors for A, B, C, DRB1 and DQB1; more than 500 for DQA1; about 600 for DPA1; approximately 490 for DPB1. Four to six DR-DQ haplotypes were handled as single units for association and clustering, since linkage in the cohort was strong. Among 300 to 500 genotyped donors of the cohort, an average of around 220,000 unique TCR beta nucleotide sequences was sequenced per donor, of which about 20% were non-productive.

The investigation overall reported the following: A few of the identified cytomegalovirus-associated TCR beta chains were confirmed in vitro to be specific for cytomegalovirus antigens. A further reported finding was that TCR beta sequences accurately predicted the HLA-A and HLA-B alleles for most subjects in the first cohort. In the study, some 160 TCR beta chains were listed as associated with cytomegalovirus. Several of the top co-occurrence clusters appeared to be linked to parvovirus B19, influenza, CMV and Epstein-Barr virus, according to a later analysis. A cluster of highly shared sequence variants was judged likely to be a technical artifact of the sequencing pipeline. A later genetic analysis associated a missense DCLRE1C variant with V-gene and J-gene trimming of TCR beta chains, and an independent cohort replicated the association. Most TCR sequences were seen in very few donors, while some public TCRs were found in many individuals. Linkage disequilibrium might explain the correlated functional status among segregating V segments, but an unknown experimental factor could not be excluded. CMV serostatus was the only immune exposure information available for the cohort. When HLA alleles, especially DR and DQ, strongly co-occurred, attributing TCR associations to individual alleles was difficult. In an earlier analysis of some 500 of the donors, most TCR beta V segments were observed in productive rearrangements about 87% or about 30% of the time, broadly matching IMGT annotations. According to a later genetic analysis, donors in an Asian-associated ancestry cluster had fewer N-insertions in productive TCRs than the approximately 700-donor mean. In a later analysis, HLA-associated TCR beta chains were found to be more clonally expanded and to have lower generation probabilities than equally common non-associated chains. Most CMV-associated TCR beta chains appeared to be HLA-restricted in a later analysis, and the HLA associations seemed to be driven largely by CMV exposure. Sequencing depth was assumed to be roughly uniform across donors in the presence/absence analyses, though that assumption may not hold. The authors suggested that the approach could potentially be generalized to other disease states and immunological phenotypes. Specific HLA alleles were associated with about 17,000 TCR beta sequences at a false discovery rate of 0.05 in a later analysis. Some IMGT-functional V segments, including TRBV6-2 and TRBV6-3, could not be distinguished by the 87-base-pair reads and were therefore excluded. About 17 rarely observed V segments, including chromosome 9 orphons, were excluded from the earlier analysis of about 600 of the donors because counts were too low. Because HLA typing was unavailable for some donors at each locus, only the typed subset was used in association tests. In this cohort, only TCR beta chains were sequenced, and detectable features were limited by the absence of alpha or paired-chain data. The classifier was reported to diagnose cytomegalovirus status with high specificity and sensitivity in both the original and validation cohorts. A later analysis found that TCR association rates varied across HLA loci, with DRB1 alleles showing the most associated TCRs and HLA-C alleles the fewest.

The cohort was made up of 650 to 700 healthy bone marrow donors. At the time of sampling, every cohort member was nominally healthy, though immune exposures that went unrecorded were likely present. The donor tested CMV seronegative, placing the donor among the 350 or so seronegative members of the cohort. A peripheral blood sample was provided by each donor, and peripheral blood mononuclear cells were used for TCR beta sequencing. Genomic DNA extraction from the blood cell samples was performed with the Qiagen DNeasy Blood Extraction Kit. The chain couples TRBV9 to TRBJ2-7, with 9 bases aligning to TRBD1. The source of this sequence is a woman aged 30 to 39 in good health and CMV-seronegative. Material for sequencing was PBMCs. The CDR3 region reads CASSARYGTGFDEQYF. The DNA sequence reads TGTGCCAGCAGCGCTCGATACGGGACAGGGTTCGACGAGCAGTACTTC.